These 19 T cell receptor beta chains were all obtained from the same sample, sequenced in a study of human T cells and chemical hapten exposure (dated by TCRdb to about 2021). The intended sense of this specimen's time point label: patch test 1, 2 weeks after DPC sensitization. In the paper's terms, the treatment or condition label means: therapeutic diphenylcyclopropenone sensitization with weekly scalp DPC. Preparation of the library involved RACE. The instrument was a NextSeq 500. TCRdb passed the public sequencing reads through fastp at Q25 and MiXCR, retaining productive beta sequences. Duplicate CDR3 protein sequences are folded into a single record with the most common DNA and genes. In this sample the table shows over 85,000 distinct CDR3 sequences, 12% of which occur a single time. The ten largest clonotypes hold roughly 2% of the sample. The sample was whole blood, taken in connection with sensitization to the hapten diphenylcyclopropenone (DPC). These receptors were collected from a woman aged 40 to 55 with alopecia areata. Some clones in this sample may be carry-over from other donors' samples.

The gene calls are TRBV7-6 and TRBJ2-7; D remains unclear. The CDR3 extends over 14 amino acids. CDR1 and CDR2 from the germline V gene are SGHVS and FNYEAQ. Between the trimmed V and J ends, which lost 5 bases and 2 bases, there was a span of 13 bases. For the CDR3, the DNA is TGTGCCAGCAGCGCCGCCGTCGGAGCCTACGAGCAGTACTTC. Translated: CASSAAVGAYEQYF.

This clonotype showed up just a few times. The CDR3 protein is CASGGQDTDTQYF. The CDR3, as DNA: TGTGCCAGCGGGGGACAGGACACAGATACGCAGTATTTT. This chain uses TRBV4-2 with TRBJ2-3; 8 bases fit TRBD1. The J segment lost 2 bases and the V segment lost 8 bases, leaving 3 bases of the junction unmatched. This CDR3 is 13 amino acids long. From germline, CDR1 is LGHNA and CDR2 YNFKEQ.

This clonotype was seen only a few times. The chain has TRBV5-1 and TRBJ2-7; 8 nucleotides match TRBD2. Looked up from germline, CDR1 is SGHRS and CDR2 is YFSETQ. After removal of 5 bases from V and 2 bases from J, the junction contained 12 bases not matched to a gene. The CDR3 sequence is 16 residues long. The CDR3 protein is CASSRMSGSGTYEQYF. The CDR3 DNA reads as TGCGCCAGCAGTCGAATGAGCGGGAGTGGTACCTACGAGCAGTACTTC.

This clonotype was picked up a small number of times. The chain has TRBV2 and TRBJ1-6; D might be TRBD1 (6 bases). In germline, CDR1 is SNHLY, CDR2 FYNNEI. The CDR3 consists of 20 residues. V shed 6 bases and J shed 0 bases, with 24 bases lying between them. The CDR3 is CASRKSEGRRGSSYNSPLHF. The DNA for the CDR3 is TGTGCCAGCAGAAAATCAGAAGGTAGAAGGGGGAGCTCCTATAATTCACCCCTCCACTTT. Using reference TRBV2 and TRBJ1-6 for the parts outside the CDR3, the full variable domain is EPEVTQTPSHQVTQMGQEVILRCVPISNHLYFYWYRQILGQKVEFLVSFYNNEISEKSEIFDDQFSVERPDGSNFTLKIRSTKLEDSAMYFCASRKSEGRRGSSYNSPLHFGNGTRLTVT.

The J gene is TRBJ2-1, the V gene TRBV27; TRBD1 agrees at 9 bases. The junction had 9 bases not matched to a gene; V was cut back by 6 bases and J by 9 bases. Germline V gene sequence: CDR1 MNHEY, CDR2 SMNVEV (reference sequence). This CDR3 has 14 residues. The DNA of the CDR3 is TGTGCCAGCAGCCTGGGACAGGGTATCGGTGAGCAGTTCTTC. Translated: CASSLGQGIGEQFF.

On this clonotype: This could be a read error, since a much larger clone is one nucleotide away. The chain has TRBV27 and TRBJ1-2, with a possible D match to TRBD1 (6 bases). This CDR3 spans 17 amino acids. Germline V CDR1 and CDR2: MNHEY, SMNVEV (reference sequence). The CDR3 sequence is CASSHRGRGLTSYGYIF. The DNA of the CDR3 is TGTGCCAGCAGTCACCGTGGTCGGGGGCTCACCTCCTATGGCTACATCTTC.

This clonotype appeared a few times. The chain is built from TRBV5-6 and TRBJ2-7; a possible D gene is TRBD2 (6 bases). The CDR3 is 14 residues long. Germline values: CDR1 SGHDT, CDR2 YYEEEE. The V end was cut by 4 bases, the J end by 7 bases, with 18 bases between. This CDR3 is CASSPGATRREQYF. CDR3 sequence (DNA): TGTGCCAGCAGCCCGGGAGCTACAAGGAGGGAGCAGTACTTC.

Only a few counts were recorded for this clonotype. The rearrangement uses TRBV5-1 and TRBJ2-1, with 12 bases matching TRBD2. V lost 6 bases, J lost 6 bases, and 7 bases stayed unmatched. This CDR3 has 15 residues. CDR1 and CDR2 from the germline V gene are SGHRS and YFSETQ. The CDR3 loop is CASTPLAGGGNEQFF. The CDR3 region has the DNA TGCGCCAGCACCCCTCTAGCGGGAGGGGGCAATGAGCAGTTCTTC.

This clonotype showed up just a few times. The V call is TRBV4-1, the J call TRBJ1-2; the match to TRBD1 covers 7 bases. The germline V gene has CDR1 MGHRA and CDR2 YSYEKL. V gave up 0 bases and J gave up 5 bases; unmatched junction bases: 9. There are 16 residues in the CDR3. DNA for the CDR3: TGCGCCAGCAGCCAAGATCAGAACAGGGGTCTTTATGGCTACACCTTC. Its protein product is CASSQDQNRGLYGYTF.

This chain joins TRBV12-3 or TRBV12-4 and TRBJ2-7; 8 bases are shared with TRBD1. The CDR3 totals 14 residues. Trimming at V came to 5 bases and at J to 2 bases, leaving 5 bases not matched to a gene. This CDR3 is CASSGTGLPYEQYF. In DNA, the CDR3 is TGTGCCAGCAGTGGGACAGGCCTTCCCTACGAGCAGTACTTC.

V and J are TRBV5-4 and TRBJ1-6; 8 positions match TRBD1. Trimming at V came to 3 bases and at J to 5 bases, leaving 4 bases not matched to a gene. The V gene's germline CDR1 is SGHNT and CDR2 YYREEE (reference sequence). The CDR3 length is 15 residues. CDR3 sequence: CASSSDRVDNSPLHF. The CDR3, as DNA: TGTGCCAGCAGCTCGGACAGGGTAGATAATTCACCCCTCCACTTT.

The CDR3 loop is CASSHRTGPYEQYF. CDR3 nucleotide sequence: TGCGCCAGCAGCCATCGGACAGGCCCCTACGAGCAGTACTTC. The V and J genes are TRBV4-3 and TRBJ2-7; 7 nucleotides align to TRBD1. Germline V gene data show CDR1 as LGHNA and CDR2 as YSLEER. The V and J ends lost 3 bases and 2 bases, in that order; junction bases with no gene match: 4. This CDR3 is built from 14 residues.

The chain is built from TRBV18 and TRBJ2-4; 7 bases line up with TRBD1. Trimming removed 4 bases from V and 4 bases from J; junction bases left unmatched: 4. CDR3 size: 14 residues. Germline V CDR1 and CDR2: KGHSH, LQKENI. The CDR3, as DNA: TGTGCCAGCTCACAACAGGGGCCTAAAAACATTCAGTACTTC. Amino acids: CASSQQGPKNIQYF.

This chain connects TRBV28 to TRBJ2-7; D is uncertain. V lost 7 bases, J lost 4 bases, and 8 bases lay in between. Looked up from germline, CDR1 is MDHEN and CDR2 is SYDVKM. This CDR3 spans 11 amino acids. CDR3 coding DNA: TGTGCCAGCAATACCCTTTACGAGCAGTACTTC. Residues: CASNTLYEQYF.

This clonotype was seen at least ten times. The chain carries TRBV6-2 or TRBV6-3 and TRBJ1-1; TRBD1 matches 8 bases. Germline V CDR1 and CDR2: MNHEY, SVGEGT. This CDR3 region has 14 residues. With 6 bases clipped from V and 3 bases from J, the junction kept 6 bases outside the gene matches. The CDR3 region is CASSSRGQHTEAFF. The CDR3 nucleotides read TGTGCCAGCAGCTCCAGGGGGCAGCACACTGAAGCTTTCTTT.

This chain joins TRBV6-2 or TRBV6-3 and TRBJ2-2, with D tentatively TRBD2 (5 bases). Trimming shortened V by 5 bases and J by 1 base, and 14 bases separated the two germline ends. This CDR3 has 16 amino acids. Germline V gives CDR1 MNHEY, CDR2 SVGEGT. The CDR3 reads CASSGLYGMNTGELFF. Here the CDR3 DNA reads TGTGCCAGCAGTGGTCTCTACGGGATGAACACCGGGGAGCTGTTTTTT.

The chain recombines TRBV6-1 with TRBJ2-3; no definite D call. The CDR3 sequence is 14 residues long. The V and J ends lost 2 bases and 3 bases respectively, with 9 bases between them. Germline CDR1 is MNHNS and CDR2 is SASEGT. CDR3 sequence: CASSEFSPTDTQYF. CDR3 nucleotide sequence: TGTGCCAGCAGTGAATTCAGCCCAACAGATACGCAGTATTTT.

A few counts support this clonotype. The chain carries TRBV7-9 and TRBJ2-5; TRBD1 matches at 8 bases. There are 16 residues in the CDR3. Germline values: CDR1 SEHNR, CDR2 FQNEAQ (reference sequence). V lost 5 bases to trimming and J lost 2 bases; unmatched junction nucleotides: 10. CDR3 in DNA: TGTGCCAGCAGCCCCAGGGGGCGGGTGGATCAAGAGACCCAGTACTTC. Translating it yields CASSPRGRVDQETQYF.

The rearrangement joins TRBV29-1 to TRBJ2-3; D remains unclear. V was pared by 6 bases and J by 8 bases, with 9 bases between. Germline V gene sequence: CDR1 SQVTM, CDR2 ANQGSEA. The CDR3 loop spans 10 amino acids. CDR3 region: CSVDPLTQYF. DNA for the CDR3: TGCAGCGTGGACCCACTTACGCAGTATTTT.